Below, 32 T cell receptor beta chains from the same sample are listed, as sequenced in a study of identical twins. TCRdb re-analysed the 5' RACE reads in MiXCR, keeping a single row per CDR3 protein. This sample carries more than 400,000 distinct CDR3 sequences, roughly 15% of them seen once, and the ten largest clones take more than 0.4%. These data were also reused for a study on yellow fever vaccine responses in identical twins.

The sample was CD4+ T cells sorted from blood. The receptors derive from a woman aged 18-35 years in good health.

The V and J genes are TRBV24-1 and TRBJ1-1; a weak D match, TRBD1 (5 bases). Germline CDR1 KGHDR, CDR2 SFDVKD. Trimming took 2 bases from V and 4 from J, leaving 10 bases between them. This CDR3 contains 14 residues. The CDR3 DNA is TGTGCCACCAGTGATTCTGTAGGGGCCACTGAAGCTTTCTTT. Its translation: CATSDSVGATEAFF.

This clonotype was observed a handful of times. The chain recombines TRBV28 with TRBJ2-7, with 11 bases fitting TRBD1. Germline CDR1 reads MDHEN; CDR2 reads SYDVKM. There are 16 residues in the CDR3. Trimming removed 6 bases from V and 0 bases from J; junction bases left unmatched: 7. The DNA of the CDR3 is TGTGCCAGCAGCCGGACAGGGGGCATCAGCTCCTACGAGCAGTACTTC. Translation: CASSRTGGISSYEQYF.

The chain combines TRBV10-1 with TRBJ2-5; 7 nucleotides agree with TRBD2. Germline V gives CDR1 WNHNN, CDR2 SYGVQD (reference sequence). This CDR3 spans 14 amino acids. J was trimmed by 4 bases and V by 2 bases; bases with no gene match: 4. CDR3: CASSEPGRGETQYF. CDR3 nucleotides: TGCGCCAGCAGTGAGCCAGGGAGGGGAGAGACCCAGTACTTC.

This clonotype was seen once. This sequence joins TRBV6-2 or TRBV6-3 and TRBJ2-1; TRBD2 matches 11 bases. The CDR3 extends over 18 amino acids. CDR1 and CDR2 from the germline V gene are MNHEY and SVGEGT. J lost 3 bases, V lost 0 bases, and 7 bases had no gene match. CDR3 protein: CASSYSNSGRANYNEQFF. In DNA form, the CDR3 reads TGTGCCAGCAGTTACTCGAATAGCGGGAGGGCCAACTACAATGAGCAGTTCTTC.

The V and J genes are TRBV20-1 and TRBJ2-7; 8 bases line up with TRBD2. The V gene end was trimmed by 2 bases and the J gene end by 4 bases; junction bases not matched to a gene: 7. In germline, CDR1 is DFQATT, CDR2 SNEGSKA (reference sequence). This CDR3 spans 14 amino acids. The DNA of the CDR3 is TGCAGTGCTAGAATAGCGGGACTTCGGTACGAGCAGTACTTC. Its protein is CSARIAGLRYEQYF.

This clonotype turned up a few times. The chain employs TRBV3-1 and TRBJ2-7; TRBD1 matches 7 bases. This CDR3 has 12 residues. V was pared by 4 bases and J by 5 bases, with 2 bases of the junction left unmatched. The germline V gene encodes CDR1 LGHDT and CDR2 YNNKEL (reference sequence). The CDR3 region is CASSPTGNEQYF. In DNA form, the CDR3 reads TGTGCCAGCAGCCCGACAGGGAACGAGCAGTACTTC.

The rearrangement links TRBV18 to TRBJ2-5, with TRBD2 matching 7 bases. Germline V lookup: CDR1 KGHSH, CDR2 LQKENI. The CDR3 totals 16 residues. V dropped 3 bases and J dropped 4; count of bases not matched to a gene: 11. Here the CDR3 DNA reads TGTGCCAGCTCACCGGTCACTAGCGCATCATTAGAGACCCAGTACTTC. It codes for CASSPVTSASLETQYF.

This clonotype has at least ten counts. The chain couples TRBV2 to TRBJ2-5; no clear D gene. Trimming shortened V by 4 bases and J by 3 bases, and 9 bases separated the two germline ends. The CDR3 has 13 amino acids. CDR1 is SNHLY, CDR2 FYNNEI, per germline. This CDR3 reads CASSVFGEETQYF. The CDR3 DNA sequence: TGTGCCAGCAGTGTTTTTGGGGAAGAGACCCAGTACTTC.

This sequence joins TRBV11-2 and TRBJ2-2, with D hard to call. The CDR3 has 14 amino acids. V lost 5 bases and J lost 3, with 10 bases in between. Per germline, CDR1 SGHAT and CDR2 FQNNGV. The CDR3 nucleotides read TGTGCCAGCAGCCCCGAAAGGTACACCGGGGAGCTGTTTTTT. Translation: CASSPERYTGELFF.

The rearrangement joins TRBV18 to TRBJ2-2; D uncertain. Germline-derived CDR1 and CDR2 are KGHSH and LQKENI. Trimming took 3 bases from V and 4 from J, leaving 6 bases between them. The CDR3 contains 13 residues. The CDR3 region has the DNA TGTGCCAGCTCACCGGCAGCCACCGGGGAGCTGTTTTTT. This gives the protein CASSPAATGELFF. Complete variable domain (other parts from reference TRBV18 and TRBJ2-2): NAGVMQNPRHLVRRRGQEARLRCSPMKGHSHVYWYRQLPEEGLKFMVYLQKENIIDESGMPKERFSAEFPKEGPSILRIQQVVRGDSAAYFCASSPAATGELFFGEGSRLTVL.

This clonotype was counted between two and nine times. The J gene is TRBJ1-4, the V gene TRBV10-3, with D unresolved. Trimming removed 6 bases from V and 0 bases from J, with 8 bases in between. Germline lookup yields CDR1 ENHRY and CDR2 SYGVKD. This CDR3 is built from 14 residues. CDR3 amino acids: CAISRSATNEKLFF. The CDR3 DNA is TGTGCCATCAGCAGGAGTGCAACTAATGAAAAACTGTTTTTT.

This sequence joins TRBV6-1 and TRBJ2-5; 8 bases are shared with TRBD2. The CDR3 spans 15 residues. Germline trimming cut 6 bases from V and 1 base from J; bases unmatched to any gene: 7. Germline V gives CDR1 MNHNS, CDR2 SASEGT. The CDR3 sequence: CASRLTGGTQETQYF. For the CDR3, the DNA is TGTGCCAGCAGACTTACGGGGGGGACCCAAGAGACCCAGTACTTC.

V usage is TRBV9 and J usage is TRBJ2-2; TRBD2 is a possible D gene (5 bases). Germline V gene data show CDR1 as SGDLS and CDR2 as YYNGEE. Trimming stripped 0 bases from V and 5 bases from J, with 14 bases between. This CDR3 is built from 16 residues. CDR3 amino acids: CASSVGGLPGTGELFF. The CDR3, as DNA: TGTGCCAGCAGCGTAGGAGGACTTCCCGGAACCGGGGAGCTGTTTTTT. Drawing the rest from reference TRBV9 and TRBJ2-2, the complete variable domain is DSGVTQTPKHLITATGQRVTLRCSPRSGDLSVYWYQQSLDQGLQFLIQYYNGEERAKGNILERFSAQQFPDLHSELNLSSLELGDSALYFCASSVGGLPGTGELFFGEGSRLTVL.

The chain carries TRBV5-1 and TRBJ1-2; 8 bases are shared with TRBD1. CDR3 length: 18 residues. Germline V gives CDR1 SGHRS, CDR2 YFSETQ. J gave up 5 bases and V 4 bases, and 19 bases lay outside the gene matches. The CDR3 sequence is CASSEGNFGTGDLYGYTF. For the CDR3, the DNA is TGCGCCAGCAGCGAGGGAAACTTCGGGACAGGTGATCTTTATGGCTACACCTTC.

V usage is TRBV20-1 and J usage is TRBJ2-3, with 7 nucleotides matching TRBD2. The germline CDR1 and CDR2 sequences are DFQATT and SNEGSKA (reference sequence). The CDR3 runs 15 residues. V gave up 3 bases and J gave up 2 bases; unmatched junction bases: 8. The CDR3, as DNA: TGCAGTGCTAGGAAATCGGGACTAACCACAGATACGCAGTATTTT. This codes for CSARKSGLTTDTQYF.

The chain joins TRBV4-2 to TRBJ2-3, with D perhaps being TRBD1 or TRBD2 (5 bases each). CDR3 length: 17 amino acids. V lost 4 bases and J 0 bases, leaving 17 bases between the germline ends. CDR1 and CDR2 (germline): LGHNA, YNFKEQ. CDR3: CASSPRGNPSSTDTQYF. Written as DNA, the CDR3 is TGTGCCAGCAGCCCCCGGGGCAACCCCTCTAGCACAGATACGCAGTATTTT.

This clonotype came up a few times. V gene TRBV6-2 or TRBV6-3 combines with J gene TRBJ1-5; D is undetermined. This CDR3 comprises 14 residues. The V gene lost 1 base and the J gene lost 4 bases, with 8 bases spanning the gap. Germline V lookup: CDR1 MNHEY, CDR2 SVGEGT. CDR3 sequence reads: CASSYWGENQPQHF. Here the CDR3 DNA reads TGTGCCAGCAGTTACTGGGGAGAGAATCAGCCCCAGCATTTT.

This clonotype was seen a handful of times. J is TRBJ2-2 and V is TRBV5-1; 8 nucleotides agree with TRBD1. J gave up 4 bases and V 4 bases, and 6 bases lay outside the gene matches. The CDR3 length is 15 residues. Germline CDR1 is SGHRS and CDR2 is YFSETQ. CDR3 DNA: TGCGCCAGCAGCGAGACAGGGGCCTTCACCGGGGAGCTGTTTTTT. This gives the protein CASSETGAFTGELFF.

The chain joins TRBV25-1 to TRBJ1-2; D not resolved. CDR3 length equals 14 residues. V lost 0 bases to trimming and J lost 6 bases, with 11 bases between them. Germline V gene data show CDR1 as MGHDK and CDR2 as SYGVNS. CDR3 amino acids: CASSEYGPENGYTF. In DNA, the CDR3 is TGTGCCAGCAGTGAATATGGTCCGGAGAATGGCTACACCTTC.

This clonotype was detected a few times. The rearrangement uses TRBV20-1 and TRBJ2-1, with 7 bases matching TRBD2. Germline V CDR1 and CDR2: DFQATT, SNEGSKA (reference sequence). This CDR3 contains 13 residues. The ends lost 6 bases at V and 9 bases at J; junction bases unmatched: 11. As DNA, the CDR3 is TGCAGTGCCTGGGGCGGGAGCCCTTTTGAGCAGTTCTTC. Amino acid sequence: CSAWGGSPFEQFF.

The chain uses TRBV5-1 and TRBJ2-1; D gene unclear. CDR1 and CDR2 from the germline V gene are SGHRS and YFSETQ. The length of the CDR3 is 14 residues. Trimming left V 0 bases short and J 2 bases short, with 6 bases between. CDR3 DNA sequence: TGCGCCAGCAGCTTGGGTTTCACCTACAATGAGCAGTTCTTC. Protein sequence: CASSLGFTYNEQFF.

The chain employs TRBV20-1 and TRBJ2-5; 10 bases are a match to TRBD1. Trimming removed 3 bases from V and 5 bases from J; junction bases left unmatched: 6. Germline V CDR1 and CDR2: DFQATT, SNEGSKA (reference sequence). This CDR3 spans 14 amino acids. The CDR3 DNA follows: TGCAGTGCTAGGATGACAGGGGGCTTGGAGACCCAGTACTTC. It yields the protein CSARMTGGLETQYF.

This clonotype was found a few times. This chain links TRBV5-1 with TRBJ1-6; 9 nucleotides align to TRBD1. Germline assignment: CDR1 SGHRS and CDR2 YFSETQ. The V and J ends lost 4 bases and 7 bases, in that order; junction bases with no gene match: 15. This CDR3 region has 18 residues. In nucleotides, the CDR3 is TGCGCCAGCAGCCTGAGAGGGGGACAGGGTTTTTGGAATTCACCCCTCCACTTT. Amino acids: CASSLRGGQGFWNSPLHF.

The chain has TRBV5-4 and TRBJ2-7; D possibly corresponds to TRBD2 (6 bases). Germline V gene lookup returns CDR1 SGHNT and CDR2 YYREEE (reference sequence). CDR3 length equals 16 residues. With 5 bases removed from V and 3 bases from J, the gap between germline ends came to 21 bases. The CDR3 DNA reads as TGTGCCAGCAGTCCTAGGGCTGGCGGGATGGTCTACGAGCAGTACTTC. Its protein is CASSPRAGGMVYEQYF.

This clonotype was observed a handful of times. The V and J genes are TRBV4-2 and TRBJ2-5, with 8 bases matching TRBD2. V lost 0 bases and J lost 4; bases outside the gene matches: 10. The CDR3 contains 17 residues. CDR1 is LGHNA, CDR2 YNFKEQ, per germline. The CDR3 protein is CASSQETLAGGSETQYF. The DNA for the CDR3 is TGTGCCAGCAGCCAAGAGACCTTGGCGGGGGGATCAGAGACCCAGTACTTC.

This chain links TRBV10-1 with TRBJ2-5; D uncertain. The CDR3 length is 14 residues. V was clipped by 3 bases and J by 0 bases, with 8 bases between them. CDR1 is WNHNN, CDR2 SYGVQD, per germline (reference sequence). The CDR3 region is CASSETPYQETQYF. For the CDR3, the DNA is TGCGCCAGCAGTGAAACACCTTACCAAGAGACCCAGTACTTC.

This chain links TRBV9 with TRBJ2-1; 10 nucleotides match TRBD2. The V segment lost 0 bases and the J segment 7 bases; nucleotides outside the gene matches: 4. Germline V gene data show CDR1 as SGDLS and CDR2 as YYNGEE. The CDR3 has 15 residues. CDR3 sequence reads: CASSVVAGGGNEQFF. CDR3 bases: TGTGCCAGCAGCGTAGTAGCGGGAGGCGGGAATGAGCAGTTCTTC.

This clonotype was counted ten times or more. In DNA form, the CDR3 reads TGCGCCAGCAGCCAAGTGGGTAGCGGTGCAGATACGCAGTATTTT. Amino acids: CASSQVGSGADTQYF. This chain links TRBV4-1 with TRBJ2-3; perhaps TRBD2 as D (6 bases). The CDR3 is 15 amino acids. V shed 1 base and J shed 4 bases, with 12 bases lying between them. Germline CDR1 MGHRA, CDR2 YSYEKL.

The rearrangement uses TRBV12-3 or TRBV12-4 and TRBJ1-6, with unresolved D. The ends were cut back, 6 bases at V and 9 bases at J, with 9 bases in the middle. The CDR3 has 12 residues. DNA for the CDR3: TGTGCCAGCAGGGAAATCGGTTCACCCCTCCACTTT. Translation: CASREIGSPLHF.

The J gene is TRBJ1-2, the V gene TRBV10-3; D unclear. The CDR3 is made up of 15 amino acids. Germline-derived CDR1 and CDR2 are ENHRY and SYGVKD. The V gene lost 0 bases and the J gene lost 2 bases, with 10 bases spanning the gap. CDR3 in DNA: TGTGCCATCAGTGAGTCGGGCGCGATGAACTATGGCTACACCTTC. It codes for CAISESGAMNYGYTF.

This chain joins TRBV5-1 and TRBJ1-2, with unresolved D. CDR1 SGHRS and CDR2 YFSETQ come from the germline V gene. The CDR3 consists of 15 residues. Trimming left V 3 bases short and J 3 bases short, with 15 bases between. CDR3 region: CASSSDSGDDYGYTF. The DNA for the CDR3 is TGCGCCAGCAGCTCCGACTCTGGGGATGACTATGGCTACACCTTC.

In this sample, this clonotype turned up a few times. The chain has TRBV2 and TRBJ2-1; no reliable D call. Per germline, CDR1 SNHLY and CDR2 FYNNEI. This CDR3 is built from 14 residues. With 3 bases removed from V and 6 bases from J, the gap between germline ends came to 12 bases. CDR3 bases: TGTGCCAGCAGTGAGTCTAAATTAGGCAATGAGCAGTTCTTC. Its translation: CASSESKLGNEQFF.